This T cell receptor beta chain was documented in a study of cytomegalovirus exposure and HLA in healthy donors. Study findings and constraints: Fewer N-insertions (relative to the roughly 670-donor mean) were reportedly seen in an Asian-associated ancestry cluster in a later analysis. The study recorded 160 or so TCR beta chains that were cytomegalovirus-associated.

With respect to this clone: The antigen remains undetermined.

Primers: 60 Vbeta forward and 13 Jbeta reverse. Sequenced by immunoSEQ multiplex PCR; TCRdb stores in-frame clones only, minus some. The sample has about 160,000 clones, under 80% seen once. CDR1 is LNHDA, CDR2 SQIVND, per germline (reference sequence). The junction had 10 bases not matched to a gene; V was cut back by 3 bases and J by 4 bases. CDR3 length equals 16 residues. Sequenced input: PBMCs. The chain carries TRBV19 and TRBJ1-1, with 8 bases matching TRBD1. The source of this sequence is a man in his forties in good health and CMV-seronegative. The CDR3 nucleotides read TGTGCCAGTAGTATTTACCCAAACACAGGGGGCACTGAAGCTTTCTTT. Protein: CASSIYPNTGGTEAFF. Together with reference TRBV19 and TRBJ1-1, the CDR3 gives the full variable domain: DGGITQSPKYLFRKEGQNVTLSCEQNLNHDAMYWYRQDPGQGLRLIYYSQIVNDFQKGDIAEGYSVSREKKESFPLTVTSAQKNPTAFYLCASSIYPNTGGTEAFFGQGTRLTVV.